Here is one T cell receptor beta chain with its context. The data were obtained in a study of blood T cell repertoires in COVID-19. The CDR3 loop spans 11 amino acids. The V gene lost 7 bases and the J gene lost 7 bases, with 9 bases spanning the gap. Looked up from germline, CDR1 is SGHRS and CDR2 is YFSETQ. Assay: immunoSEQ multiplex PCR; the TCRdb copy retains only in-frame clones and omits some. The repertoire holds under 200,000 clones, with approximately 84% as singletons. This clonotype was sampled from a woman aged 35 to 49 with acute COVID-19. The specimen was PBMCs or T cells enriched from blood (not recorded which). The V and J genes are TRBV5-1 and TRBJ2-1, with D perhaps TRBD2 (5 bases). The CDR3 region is CASGIANEQFF. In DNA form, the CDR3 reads TGCGCCAGCGGAATAGCGAATGAGCAGTTCTTC. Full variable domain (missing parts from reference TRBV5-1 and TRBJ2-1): KAGVTQTPRYLIKTRGQQVTLSCSPISGHRSVSWYQQTPGQGLQFLFEYFSETQRNKGNFPGRFSGRQFSNSRSEMNVSTLELGDSALYLCASGIANEQFFGPGTRLTVL.